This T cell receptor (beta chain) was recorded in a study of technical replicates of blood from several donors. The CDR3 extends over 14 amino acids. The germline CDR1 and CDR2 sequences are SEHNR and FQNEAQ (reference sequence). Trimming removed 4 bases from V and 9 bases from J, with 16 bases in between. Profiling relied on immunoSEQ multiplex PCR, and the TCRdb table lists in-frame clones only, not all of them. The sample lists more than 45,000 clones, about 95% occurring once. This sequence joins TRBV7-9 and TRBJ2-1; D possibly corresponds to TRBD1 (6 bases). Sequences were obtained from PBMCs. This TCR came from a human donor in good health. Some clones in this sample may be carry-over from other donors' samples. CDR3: CASSSPPGHPEQFF. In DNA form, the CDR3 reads TGTGCCAGCAGCTCCCCACCGGGACACCCTGAGCAGTTCTTC.